This TCR beta chain appears in the sequencing data of a study of identifying expanded T cells in peripheral blood (dated 2019 in TCRdb). Notes on the research overall: Separate aliquots of the same genomic DNA pool were sequenced to produce technical replicates, and four replicates were compared in pairs. What the authors observed across the whole study: In all healthy donors, the variance in clone template counts between samples taken roughly 14 days apart rose significantly as total template count increased. Both the number of clones called differentially abundant and the false-positive rate were significantly reduced by the beta-binomial model across all healthy-donor time intervals. Between technical replicates the binomial model flagged 1 to 1.5 differentially abundant clones, whereas over approximately two weeks the binomial model flagged about 16.4 and over four weeks 19 to 20. The authors expected that biological variance in healthy repertoires might rise further over much longer intervals, such as months to years.

The immunoSEQ Assay, which uses bias-controlled multiplex PCR amplification of genomic DNA, was used to profile TCRbeta CDR3 regions. On the study's bioinformatics: The absolute abundance of each unique TCRbeta CDR3 region was quantified after sequences were collapsed and filtered. Two models were used to test differential abundance: a binomial model (Fisher-equivalent) and a beta-binomial model that adds time-dependent variance fitted from healthy donors. Clones with fewer than 5 combined templates were removed, and differential abundance was called for clones with a Benjamini-Hochberg FDR below 0.01. Beta-binomial variance was modeled as a function of total template count across the two samples using the form v = (b*log(k)+a)^2. Held by TCRdb, this immuneACCESS table contains in-frame sequences only and omits some clones. Under half of the omission traces to an unresolved V gene where checked; the cause of the rest is unknown. V and J calls and clone size are given by that table; D and trimming were obtained from the DNA. In all, the sample holds some 90,000 clones, and roughly 86% of those were seen once. Around 6% of the sample rests with the top ten.

No immune events, such as infections, were documented for the healthy donors during the collection period. To calibrate time-dependent variance in a beta-binomial model of T-cell clone differential abundance, blood repertoires from healthy donors were used as a training cohort. The training cohort was composed of roughly 10 healthy donors, 3 female and 7 male. On average the donors were around 45 years old, and their ages spanned roughly 29 to 64 years. Obtained from a commercial supplier, whole blood was collected from each healthy donor at three time points set two to three weeks apart. Genomic DNA was extracted from unsorted whole blood for immunosequencing. Comments on this clone: The target of this receptor is not known. Base-call qualities are not available, and no considerably larger clone is one nucleotide away.

The sample taken for sequencing was blood. This clonotype originated in a person aged 18 to 70 in good health.

The CDR3 is CATSRPLSMGNTIYF. Read as DNA, the sequence is TGTGCCACCAGTCGTCCTCTCTCGATGGGAAACACCATATATTTT. The chain was built from TRBV15 and TRBJ1-3; the D gene cannot be resolved reliably. CDR3 length: 15 amino acids, cysteine to phenylalanine. Only the CDR3 DNA is retained, 45 bases long and in frame from the first base. The trim is 6 bases for V and 4 bases for J, with a gap of 16 bases between the germline ends. CDR1 is given as LNHNV and CDR2 as YYDKDF, both from the germline V gene (reference sequence).